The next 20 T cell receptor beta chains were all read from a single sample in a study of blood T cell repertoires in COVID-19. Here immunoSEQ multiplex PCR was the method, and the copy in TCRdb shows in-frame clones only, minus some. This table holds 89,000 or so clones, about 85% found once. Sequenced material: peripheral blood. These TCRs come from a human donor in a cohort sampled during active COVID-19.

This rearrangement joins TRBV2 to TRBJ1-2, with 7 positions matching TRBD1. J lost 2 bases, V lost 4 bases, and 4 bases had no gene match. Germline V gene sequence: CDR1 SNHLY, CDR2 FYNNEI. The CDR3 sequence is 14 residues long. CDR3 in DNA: TGTGCCAGCAGTGCTGACAGGGCAAACTATGGCTACACCTTC. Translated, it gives CASSADRANYGYTF.

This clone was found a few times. For the CDR3, the DNA is TGTGCCAGCAGAGCGCATGGACAGGGGGCGAGCGAGCAGTACTTC. Translated, it gives CASRAHGQGASEQYF. V and J are TRBV28 and TRBJ2-7; TRBD1 matches at 11 bases. The CDR3 has 15 amino acids. Germline values: CDR1 MDHEN, CDR2 SYDVKM. V was pared by 6 bases and J by 6 bases, with 10 bases of the junction left unmatched.

The CDR3 DNA sequence: TGTGCCAGCAGCGGAAGGACTAGCGGGAGGGATAGCATTCACGACAATGAGCAGTTCTTC. Residues: CASSGRTSGRDSIHDNEQFF. The rearrangement links TRBV9 to TRBJ2-1; 15 positions match TRBD2. Germline V gene sequence: CDR1 SGDLS, CDR2 YYNGEE. V was pared by 3 bases and J by 5 bases, with 15 bases of the junction left unmatched. The CDR3 extends over 20 amino acids.

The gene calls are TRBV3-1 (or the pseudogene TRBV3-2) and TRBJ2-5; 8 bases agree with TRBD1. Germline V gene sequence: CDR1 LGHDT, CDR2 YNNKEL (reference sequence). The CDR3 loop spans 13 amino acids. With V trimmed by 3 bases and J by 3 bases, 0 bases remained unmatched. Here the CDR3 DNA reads TGTGCCAGCAGCCAGACAGGGGAAGAGACCCAGTACTTC. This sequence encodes CASSQTGEETQYF.

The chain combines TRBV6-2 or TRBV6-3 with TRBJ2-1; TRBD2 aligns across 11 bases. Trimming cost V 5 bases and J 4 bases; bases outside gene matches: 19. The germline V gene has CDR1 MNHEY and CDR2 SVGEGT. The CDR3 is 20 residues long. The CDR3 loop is CASSRQHPLSRTSGYNEQFF. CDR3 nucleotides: TGTGCCAGCAGTCGCCAACATCCCCTTAGTCGGACTAGCGGGTACAATGAGCAGTTCTTC.

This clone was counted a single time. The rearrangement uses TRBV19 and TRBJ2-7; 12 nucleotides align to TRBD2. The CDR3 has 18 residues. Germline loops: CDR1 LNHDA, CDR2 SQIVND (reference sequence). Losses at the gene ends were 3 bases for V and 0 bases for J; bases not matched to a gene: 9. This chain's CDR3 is CASSIDASGRASSYEQYF. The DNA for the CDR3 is TGTGCCAGTAGTATCGACGCTAGCGGGAGGGCTAGCTCCTACGAGCAGTACTTC.

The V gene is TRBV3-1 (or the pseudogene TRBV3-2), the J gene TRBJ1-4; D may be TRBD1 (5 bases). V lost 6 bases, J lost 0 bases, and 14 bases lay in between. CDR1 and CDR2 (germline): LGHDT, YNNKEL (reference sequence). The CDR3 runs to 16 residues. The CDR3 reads CASSPGLHSTNEKLFF. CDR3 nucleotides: TGTGCCAGCAGTCCGGGACTCCACTCAACTAATGAAAAACTGTTTTTT.

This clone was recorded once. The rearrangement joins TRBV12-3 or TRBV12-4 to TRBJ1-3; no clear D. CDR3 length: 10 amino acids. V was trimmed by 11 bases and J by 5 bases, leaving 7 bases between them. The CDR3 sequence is CAFKRNTIYF. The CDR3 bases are TGTGCCTTTAAGCGAAACACCATATATTTT.

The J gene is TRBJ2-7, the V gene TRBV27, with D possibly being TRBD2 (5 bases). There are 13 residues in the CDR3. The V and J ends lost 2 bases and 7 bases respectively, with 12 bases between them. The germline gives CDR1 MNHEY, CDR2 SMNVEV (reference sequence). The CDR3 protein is CASSLGVSGEQYF. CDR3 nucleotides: TGTGCCAGCAGTTTAGGGGTCTCGGGAGAGCAGTACTTC.

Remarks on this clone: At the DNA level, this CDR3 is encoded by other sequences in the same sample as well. The CDR3 spells CASSPGGGYNEQFF. The CDR3 region has the DNA TGTGCCAGCAGCCCGGGGGGAGGATACAATGAGCAGTTCTTC. The V call is TRBV11-2, the J call TRBJ2-1; 7 bases map to TRBD2. V trimming: 5 bases; J trimming: 4 bases; junction bases outside the gene matches: 5. This CDR3 has 14 residues. Germline V CDR1 and CDR2: SGHAT, FQNNGV.

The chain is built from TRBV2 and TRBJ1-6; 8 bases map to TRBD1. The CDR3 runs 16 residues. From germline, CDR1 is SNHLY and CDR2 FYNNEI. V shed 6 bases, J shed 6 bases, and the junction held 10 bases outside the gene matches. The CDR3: CASSQDRTGSNSPLHF. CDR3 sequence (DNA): TGTGCCAGCAGCCAGGATCGGACAGGGAGTAATTCACCCCTCCACTTT. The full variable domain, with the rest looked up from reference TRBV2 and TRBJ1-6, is EPEVTQTPSHQVTQMGQEVILRCVPISNHLYFYWYRQILGQKVEFLVSFYNNEISEKSEIFDDQFSVERPDGSNFTLKIRSTKLEDSAMYFCASSQDRTGSNSPLHFGNGTRLTVT.

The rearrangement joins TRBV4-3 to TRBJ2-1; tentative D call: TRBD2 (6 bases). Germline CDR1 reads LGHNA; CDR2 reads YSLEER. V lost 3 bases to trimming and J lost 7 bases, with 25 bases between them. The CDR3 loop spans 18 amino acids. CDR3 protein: CASSHNPKGGLIYNEQFF. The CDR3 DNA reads TGCGCCAGCAGCCACAACCCGAAGGGCGGACTAATTTATAATGAGCAGTTCTTC.

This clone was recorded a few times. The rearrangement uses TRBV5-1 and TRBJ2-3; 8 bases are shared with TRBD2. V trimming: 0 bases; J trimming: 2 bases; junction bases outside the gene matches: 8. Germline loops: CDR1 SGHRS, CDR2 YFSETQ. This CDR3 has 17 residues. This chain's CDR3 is CASSLVGTGGPTDTQYF. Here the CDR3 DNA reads TGCGCCAGCAGCTTGGTAGGGACGGGGGGGCCCACAGATACGCAGTATTTT.

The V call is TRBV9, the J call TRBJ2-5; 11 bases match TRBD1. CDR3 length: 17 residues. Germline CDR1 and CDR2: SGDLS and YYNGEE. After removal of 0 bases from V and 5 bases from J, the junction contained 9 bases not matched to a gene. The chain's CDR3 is CASSVGPRTGGRETQYF. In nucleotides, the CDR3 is TGTGCCAGCAGCGTAGGCCCGAGGACAGGGGGCCGGGAGACCCAGTACTTC. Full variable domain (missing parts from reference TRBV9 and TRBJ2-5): DSGVTQTPKHLITATGQRVTLRCSPRSGDLSVYWYQQSLDQGLQFLIQYYNGEERAKGNILERFSAQQFPDLHSELNLSSLELGDSALYFCASSVGPRTGGRETQYFGPGTRLLVL.

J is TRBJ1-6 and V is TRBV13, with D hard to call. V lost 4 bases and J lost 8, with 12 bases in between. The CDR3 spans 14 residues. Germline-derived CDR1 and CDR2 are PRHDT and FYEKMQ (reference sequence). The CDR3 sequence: CASSSSGAHSPLHF. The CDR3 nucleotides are TGTGCCAGCAGCTCATCGGGTGCGCATTCACCCCTCCACTTT.

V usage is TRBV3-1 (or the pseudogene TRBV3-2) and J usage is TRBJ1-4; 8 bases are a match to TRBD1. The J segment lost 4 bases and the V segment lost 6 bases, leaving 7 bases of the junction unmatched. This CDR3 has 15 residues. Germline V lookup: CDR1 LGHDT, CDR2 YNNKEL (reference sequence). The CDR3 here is CASRRQGPFNEKLFF. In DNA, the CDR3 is TGTGCCAGCAGACGACAGGGGCCCTTTAATGAAAAACTGTTTTTT.

CDR3 amino acids: CASSQVPAGGYTF. DNA of the CDR3: TGTGCCAGCAGCCAAGTACCGGCGGGGGGCTACACCTTC. The V and J genes are TRBV14 and TRBJ1-2; D is uncertain. The CDR3 consists of 13 residues. V lost 1 base to trimming and J lost 8 bases, with 11 bases between them. CDR1 is SGHDN and CDR2 is FVKESK in the germline V gene.

The CDR3 DNA reads as TGTGCCTGGGAGACAGGGAGTGGCTACGAGCAGTACTTC. It codes for CAWETGSGYEQYF. This chain links TRBV30 with TRBJ2-7; 7 nucleotides line up with TRBD1. Germline CDR1 reads GTSNPN; CDR2 reads SVGIG (reference sequence). V lost 5 bases, J lost 3 bases, and 7 bases stayed unmatched. The CDR3 totals 13 residues.

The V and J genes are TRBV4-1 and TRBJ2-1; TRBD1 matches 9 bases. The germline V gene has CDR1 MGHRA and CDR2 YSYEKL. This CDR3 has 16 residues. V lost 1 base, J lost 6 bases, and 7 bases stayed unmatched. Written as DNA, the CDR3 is TGCGCCAGCAGCCAAGCGGACAGGGGCGGACGCAATGAGCAGTTCTTC. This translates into CASSQADRGGRNEQFF.

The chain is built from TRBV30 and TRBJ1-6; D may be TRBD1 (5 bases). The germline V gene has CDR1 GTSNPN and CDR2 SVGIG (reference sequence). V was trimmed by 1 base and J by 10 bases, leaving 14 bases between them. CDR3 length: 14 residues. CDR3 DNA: TGTGCCTGGAGTGGGACACCACGTAACTCACCCCTCCACTTT. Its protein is CAWSGTPRNSPLHF.